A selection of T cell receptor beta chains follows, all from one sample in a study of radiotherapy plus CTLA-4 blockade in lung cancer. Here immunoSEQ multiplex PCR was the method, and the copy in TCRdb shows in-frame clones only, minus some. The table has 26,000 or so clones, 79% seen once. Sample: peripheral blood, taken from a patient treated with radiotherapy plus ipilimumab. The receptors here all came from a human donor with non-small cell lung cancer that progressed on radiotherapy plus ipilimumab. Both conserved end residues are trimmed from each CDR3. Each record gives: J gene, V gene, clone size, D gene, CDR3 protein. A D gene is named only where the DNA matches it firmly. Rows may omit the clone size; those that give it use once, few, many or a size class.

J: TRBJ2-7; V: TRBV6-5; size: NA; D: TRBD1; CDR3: ASSPEQGGYEQY
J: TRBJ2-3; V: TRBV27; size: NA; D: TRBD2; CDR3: ARLTVLAGGRDTQY
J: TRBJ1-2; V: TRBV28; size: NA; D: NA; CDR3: ASSQGQYYGYT
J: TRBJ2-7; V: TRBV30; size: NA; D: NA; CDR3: AWRAVGTYEQY
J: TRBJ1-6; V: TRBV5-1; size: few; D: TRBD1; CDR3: ASSYGTENSPLH
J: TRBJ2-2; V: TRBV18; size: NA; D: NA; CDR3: ASSPPASERLF
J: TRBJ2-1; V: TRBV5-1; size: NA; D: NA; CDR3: ASSGGERYNEQF
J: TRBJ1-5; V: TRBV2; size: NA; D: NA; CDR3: ASSSTQNQPQH
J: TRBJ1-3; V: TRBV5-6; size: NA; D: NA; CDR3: ASSLAGYTIY
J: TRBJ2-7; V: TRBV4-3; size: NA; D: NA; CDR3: ASSQSWASSYEQY
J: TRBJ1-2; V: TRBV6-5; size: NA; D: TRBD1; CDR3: ASSYRTGGVDGYT
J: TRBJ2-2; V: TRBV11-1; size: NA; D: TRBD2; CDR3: ASSLGLAGNTGELF
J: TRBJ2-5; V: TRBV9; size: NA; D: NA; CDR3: ASSVGGFSYGPY
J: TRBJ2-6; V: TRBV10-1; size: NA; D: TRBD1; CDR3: ASSGWDRPSGANVLT
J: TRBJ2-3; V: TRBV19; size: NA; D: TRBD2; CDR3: ASSSRQREFTDTQY
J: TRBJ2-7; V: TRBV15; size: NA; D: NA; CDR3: ATSMGVSYEQY
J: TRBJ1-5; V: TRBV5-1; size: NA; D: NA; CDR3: ASSLGESNQPQH
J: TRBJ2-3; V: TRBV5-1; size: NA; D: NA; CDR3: ASLPGDTQY
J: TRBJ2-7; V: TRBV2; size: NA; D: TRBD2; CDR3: ASRKSGSQVYEQY
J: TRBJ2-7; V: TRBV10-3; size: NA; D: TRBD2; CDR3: AISQTWASSGDSYEQY
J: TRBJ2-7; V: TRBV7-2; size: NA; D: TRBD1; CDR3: ASSPDRSSYEQY
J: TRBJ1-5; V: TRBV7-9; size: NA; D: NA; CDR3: ASSPLRGEGNQPQH
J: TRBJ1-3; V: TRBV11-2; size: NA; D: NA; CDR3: ASSSRIPGRRGDTIY
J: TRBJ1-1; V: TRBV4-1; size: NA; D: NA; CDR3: ASSGGSIMNTEAF
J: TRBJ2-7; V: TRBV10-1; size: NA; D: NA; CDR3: ASNYPRAKGSYEQY
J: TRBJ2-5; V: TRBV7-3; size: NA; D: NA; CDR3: ASSLNNQATQY
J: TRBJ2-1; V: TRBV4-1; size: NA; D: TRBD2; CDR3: ASSYQRTSEINEQF
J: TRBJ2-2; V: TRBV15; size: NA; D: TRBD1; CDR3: ATGTLTGLTGELF
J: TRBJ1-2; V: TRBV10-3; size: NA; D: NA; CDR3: AISGRDGGSHGYT
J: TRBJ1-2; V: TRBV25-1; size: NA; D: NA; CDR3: ASSEGGGYT